The 25 T cell receptor beta chains below come from one sample, sequenced in a study of monozygotic twins with cystic fibrosis. Profiled with immunoSEQ multiplex PCR; TCRdb holds only in-frame clones, not every one. The sample has 9,500 or so clones, around 98% seen once; the top ten hold under 0.3%. The sample comprised blood. The receptor set was obtained from a girl aged 2 to 10 with cystic fibrosis.

In this sample, this clone turned up once. V and J are TRBV27 and TRBJ2-2; tentatively, D is TRBD2 (5 bases). V was clipped by 3 bases and J by 5 bases, with 13 bases between them. CDR1 is MNHEY and CDR2 is SMNVEV in the germline V gene (reference sequence). There are 15 residues in the CDR3. The CDR3 coding sequence is TGTGCCAGCAGTTTGAGGAGGCCGAGGACCGGGGAGCTGTTTTTT. Its translation is CASSLRRPRTGELFF.

V gene TRBV5-6 combines with J gene TRBJ2-7; D gene ambiguous. Germline-derived CDR1 and CDR2 are SGHDT and YYEEEE. The length of the CDR3 is 14 residues. The ends were cut back, 0 bases at V and 2 bases at J, with 9 bases in the middle. The CDR3: CASSLGGSPYEQYF. DNA of the CDR3: TGTGCCAGCAGCTTGGGTGGGTCCCCCTACGAGCAGTACTTC.

CDR3 residues: CASSLILGPSEAFF. The CDR3, as DNA: TGTGCCAGCAGCTTAATTCTCGGGCCATCTGAAGCTTTCTTT. This chain connects TRBV7-9 to TRBJ1-1, with D hard to call. Germline CDR1 is SEHNR and CDR2 is FQNEAQ (reference sequence). Deletions cut 2 bases from V and 6 bases from J, with 13 bases between. This CDR3 spans 14 amino acids.

V is TRBV2 and J is TRBJ1-2; a possible D gene is TRBD1 (5 bases). The germline V and J ends were trimmed by 8 bases and 4 bases, with 8 bases remaining between them. CDR3 length equals 11 residues. The germline V gene encodes CDR1 SNHLY and CDR2 FYNNEI. CDR3: CASGQGYGYTF. CDR3 DNA: TGTGCCAGCGGGCAGGGCTATGGCTACACCTTC.

J is TRBJ1-1 and V is TRBV20-1; D gene unclear. This CDR3 is 11 amino acids long. V was cut by 4 bases and J by 4 bases, with 7 bases left in between. Germline V gene data show CDR1 as DFQATT and CDR2 as SNEGSKA (reference sequence). The CDR3 bases are TGCAGTGCTACCCCTTTCACTGAAGCTTTCTTT. Amino acids: CSATPFTEAFF.

The chain is built from TRBV6-6 and TRBJ2-3; D is uncertain. Germline values: CDR1 MNHNY, CDR2 SVGAGI (reference sequence). The V end lost 7 bases, the J end lost 1 base, and 12 bases lay between the germline ends. The CDR3 is 14 amino acids. The CDR3 DNA reads as TGTGCCAGCAACTCCGGGTTCCGCACAGATACGCAGTATTTT. Amino acid sequence: CASNSGFRTDTQYF.

The chain couples TRBV6-1 to TRBJ1-3; no clear D gene. CDR1 and CDR2 (germline): MNHNS, SASEGT. This CDR3 has 16 amino acids. V was clipped by 2 bases and J by 0 bases, with 11 bases between them. CDR3 loop: CASSEIIQLSGNTIYF. The CDR3 coding sequence is TGTGCCAGCAGTGAAATCATTCAGCTCTCTGGAAACACCATATATTTT.

The count of this clone is one. V is TRBV29-1 and J is TRBJ2-5; tentative D call: TRBD2 (5 bases). The V end lost 3 bases, the J end lost 4 bases, and 12 bases lay between the germline ends. The CDR3 spans 13 residues. The germline V gene has CDR1 SQVTM and CDR2 ANQGSEA. The CDR3: CSVDRWSGETQYF. In DNA, the CDR3 is TGCAGCGTTGATAGGTGGAGCGGAGAGACCCAGTACTTC.

The chain couples TRBV5-1 to TRBJ1-1; D is perhaps TRBD1 (6 bases). There are 17 residues in the CDR3. CDR1 is SGHRS, CDR2 YFSETQ, per germline. The ends were cut back, 0 bases at V and 0 bases at J, with 15 bases in the middle. For the CDR3, the DNA is TGCGCCAGCAGCTTGGCCCTAGGGGGGGCCATGAACACTGAAGCTTTCTTT. This translates into CASSLALGGAMNTEAFF.

This clone was detected only once. The genes are TRBV15 and TRBJ2-1, with TRBD2 identical over 11 bases. The CDR3 is made up of 17 amino acids. V trimming: 6 bases; J trimming: 8 bases; junction bases outside the gene matches: 15. The germline V gene encodes CDR1 LNHNV and CDR2 YYDKDF (reference sequence). The CDR3 here is CATRRPGQTSGIHEQFF. The CDR3 DNA reads as TGTGCCACCAGACGCCCTGGTCAGACTAGCGGGATTCATGAGCAGTTCTTC.

The rearrangement joins TRBV6-5 to TRBJ2-2, with D possibly being TRBD1 or TRBD2 (5 bases each). The germline gives CDR1 MNHEY, CDR2 SVGAGI. V gave up 0 bases and J gave up 4 bases, with 12 bases separating them. This CDR3 is built from 16 residues. The CDR3 region is CASSYSVIGGTGELFF. CDR3 DNA sequence: TGTGCCAGCAGTTACTCTGTTATTGGGGGCACCGGGGAGCTGTTTTTT.

The chain links TRBV6-1 to TRBJ1-3; weak D call: TRBD1 (6 bases). The V gene lost 7 bases and the J gene lost 3 bases, with 7 bases spanning the gap. Germline assignment: CDR1 MNHNS and CDR2 SASEGT. The CDR3 extends over 12 amino acids. As DNA, the CDR3 is TGTGCCAGCACAGGGGTTGGAAACACCATATATTTT. The encoded protein is CASTGVGNTIYF.

The V call is TRBV5-6, the J call TRBJ1-1; D uncertain. The V end lost 2 bases, the J end lost 5 bases, and 10 bases lay between the germline ends. Germline V gives CDR1 SGHDT, CDR2 YYEEEE. This CDR3 contains 13 residues. Here the CDR3 reads CASSFGRSTEAFF. In nucleotides, the CDR3 is TGTGCCAGCAGCTTCGGTAGGAGTACTGAAGCTTTCTTT.

The gene calls are TRBV27 and TRBJ1-1; the D gene is possibly TRBD1 (5 bases). The CDR3 totals 15 residues. Germline assignment: CDR1 MNHEY and CDR2 SMNVEV (reference sequence). V dropped 4 bases and J dropped 7 bases, with 19 bases sitting between them. In DNA form, the CDR3 reads TGTGCCAGCAGTTACGTCGGGACTGGGGCTTTTGAAGCTTTCTTT. It is translated as CASSYVGTGAFEAFF.

The V gene is TRBV19, the J gene TRBJ1-1; D ambiguous. CDR3 size: 16 residues. The V end lost 5 bases, the J end lost 1 base, and 17 bases lay between the germline ends. Germline V gene lookup returns CDR1 LNHDA and CDR2 SQIVND (reference sequence). CDR3 sequence: CASSPRSQMANTEAFF. CDR3 bases: TGTGCCAGTAGTCCCCGTTCCCAGATGGCGAACACTGAAGCTTTCTTT.

The genes are TRBV5-5 and TRBJ1-1; TRBD1 is a possible D gene (5 bases). Germline-derived CDR1 and CDR2 are SGHKS and YYEKEE (reference sequence). V was trimmed by 4 bases and J by 11 bases, leaving 24 bases between them. The CDR3 is made up of 15 amino acids. DNA of the CDR3: TGTGCCAGCAGCGTGAAACGTACAGGTTTGGTCGAGGCTTTCTTT. This translates into CASSVKRTGLVEAFF.

This clone appeared a single time. This sequence joins TRBV2 and TRBJ2-3, with 11 bases that match TRBD2. Germline V gives CDR1 SNHLY, CDR2 FYNNEI. Losses at the gene ends were 3 bases for V and 0 bases for J; bases not matched to a gene: 8. The CDR3 contains 18 residues. The CDR3 DNA sequence: TGTGCCAGCAGTGACCCAATTAGGACTAGCGGGAGCACAGATACGCAGTATTTT. It is translated as CASSDPIRTSGSTDTQYF.

The gene calls are TRBV15 and TRBJ1-5; weak D call: TRBD1 (5 bases). There are 16 residues in the CDR3. The V gene lost 1 base and the J gene lost 0 bases, with 10 bases spanning the gap. Looked up from germline, CDR1 is LNHNV and CDR2 is YYDKDF (reference sequence). CDR3: CATSRARQYSNQPQHF. CDR3 DNA: TGTGCCACCAGCAGAGCCAGACAGTATAGCAATCAGCCCCAGCATTTT.

The chain links TRBV14 to TRBJ2-7; weak D call: TRBD1 (6 bases). The CDR3 covers 15 residues. Germline-derived CDR1 and CDR2 are SGHDN and FVKESK. V lost 1 base and J lost 2, with 12 bases in between. CDR3 loop: CASSQVAAGAYEQYF. The CDR3 DNA follows: TGTGCCAGCAGCCAAGTCGCCGCAGGGGCCTACGAGCAGTACTTC.

The chain employs TRBV7-2 and TRBJ2-3; D remains ambiguous. CDR1 is SGHTA and CDR2 is FQGNSA in the germline V gene. V was pared by 1 base and J by 4 bases, with 3 bases between. The CDR3 consists of 12 residues. The CDR3 loop reads CASSLGADTQYF. The DNA of the CDR3 is TGTGCCAGCAGCTTAGGGGCAGATACGCAGTATTTT.

The chain is built from TRBV2 and TRBJ1-2; D might be TRBD1 (5 bases). CDR3 size: 16 residues. Germline V gene data show CDR1 as SNHLY and CDR2 as FYNNEI. V lost 4 bases, J lost 4 bases, and 19 bases lay in between. CDR3: CASSANPGLTGYGYTF. CDR3 bases: TGTGCCAGCAGTGCAAACCCAGGGCTGACTGGCTATGGCTACACCTTC.

The J gene is TRBJ1-4, the V gene TRBV5-6; 9 positions match TRBD1. In germline, CDR1 is SGHDT, CDR2 YYEEEE. The CDR3 extends over 16 amino acids. After removal of 3 bases from V and 7 bases from J, the junction contained 10 bases not matched to a gene. CDR3 nucleotide sequence: TGTGCCAGCAGCTACTACCGCGGGACAGGGTTTGAAAAACTGTTTTTT. This codes for CASSYYRGTGFEKLFF.

V is TRBV6-4 and J is TRBJ2-2; TRBD1 agrees at 11 bases. This CDR3 spans 15 amino acids. V gave up 4 bases and J gave up 4 bases; unmatched junction bases: 2. The germline V gene encodes CDR1 MRHNA and CDR2 SNTAGT. CDR3 in DNA: TGTGCCAGCAGTGCCGGGACAGGGGGCACCGGGGAGCTGTTTTTT. Protein sequence: CASSAGTGGTGELFF.

This chain uses TRBV19 with TRBJ2-7; TRBD2 is a possible D gene (5 bases). From germline, CDR1 is LNHDA and CDR2 SQIVND (reference sequence). The CDR3 has 14 amino acids. Trimming removed 9 bases from V and 5 bases from J, with 20 bases in between. The DNA of the CDR3 is TGTGCCAGCAGCCAAGCGGTCCTGCTTAACGAGCAGTACTTC. Translating gives CASSQAVLLNEQYF. The full variable domain, in which reference TRBV19 and TRBJ2-7 provide the parts outside the CDR3, is DGGITQSPKYLFRKEGQNVTLSCEQNLNHDAMYWYRQDPGQGLRLIYYSQIVNDFQKGDIAEGYSVSREKKESFPLTVTSAQKNPTAFYLCASSQAVLLNEQYFGPGTRLTVT.

V and J are TRBV19 and TRBJ1-1; D remains ambiguous. The germline V gene has CDR1 LNHDA and CDR2 SQIVND (reference sequence). There are 15 residues in the CDR3. V lost 2 bases to trimming and J lost 0 bases, with 10 bases between them. The CDR3, as DNA: TGTGCCAGTAGTATATTCGGGAGTATGAACACTGAAGCTTTCTTT. It encodes CASSIFGSMNTEAFF.